These 10 T cell receptor beta chains originate from one sample sequenced in a study of T cells after posttransplantation cyclophosphamide. TCRdb's copy holds only in-frame clones and misses some; the assay was immunoSEQ multiplex PCR. The sample includes some 49,000 clones, around 94% seen only once; the top ten take around 2.9%. Input material: PBMCs. The receptors were sampled from a woman in her fifties or sixties in good health and a related stem cell transplant donor.

The chain has TRBV19 and TRBJ1-4, with D perhaps TRBD1 (5 bases). V shed 7 bases and J shed 5 bases, with 17 bases lying between them. Per the germline V gene, CDR1 is LNHDA and CDR2 is SQIVND (reference sequence). This CDR3 is 15 amino acids long. This CDR3 is CASILGTGANEKLFF. The CDR3 coding sequence is TGTGCCAGTATCCTTGGCACAGGAGCGAATGAAAAACTGTTTTTT.

This clone has only a few counts. This rearrangement joins TRBV18 to TRBJ2-3; D is possibly TRBD1 (5 bases). Germline-derived CDR1 and CDR2 are KGHSH and LQKENI. The length of the CDR3 is 14 residues. V lost 2 bases to trimming and J lost 1 base, with 7 bases between them. In DNA form, the CDR3 reads TGTGCCAGCTCACCAGCAGGGCGCACAGATACGCAGTATTTT. Residues: CASSPAGRTDTQYF.

The chain combines TRBV6-4 with TRBJ2-3; 12 nucleotides align to TRBD2. There are 15 residues in the CDR3. The J segment lost 4 bases and the V segment lost 5 bases, leaving 4 bases of the junction unmatched. The germline V gene encodes CDR1 MRHNA and CDR2 SNTAGT. The CDR3 spells CASSSTSGGADTQYF. CDR3 nucleotides: TGTGCCAGCAGTTCGACTAGCGGGGGAGCAGATACGCAGTATTTT.

This chain uses TRBV7-2 with TRBJ2-7, with D possibly being TRBD2 (7 bases). The CDR3 loop spans 16 amino acids. The germline CDR1 and CDR2 sequences are SGHTA and FQGNSA. V dropped 5 bases and J dropped 4 bases, with 21 bases sitting between them. Here the CDR3 reads CASSQGKGGPSYEQYF. CDR3 DNA: TGTGCCAGCAGCCAGGGTAAGGGGGGGCCGTCTTACGAGCAGTACTTC.

The V gene is TRBV19, the J gene TRBJ1-5, with 9 bases lining up with TRBD1. The CDR3 loop spans 14 amino acids. J was trimmed by 3 bases and V by 7 bases; bases with no gene match: 4. Germline V lookup: CDR1 LNHDA, CDR2 SQIVND (reference sequence). Here the CDR3 reads CASTGQGNNQPQHF. The CDR3 nucleotides read TGTGCCAGTACCGGACAGGGGAACAATCAGCCCCAGCATTTT.

CDR3 in DNA: TGTGCCTGGAGTCGATTGAGGGACACTGAAGCTTTCTTT. This codes for CAWSRLRDTEAFF. The chain has TRBV30 and TRBJ1-1; D not certain. The germline CDR1 and CDR2 sequences are GTSNPN and SVGIG (reference sequence). Trimming cost V 2 bases and J 3 bases, with 10 bases left between them. There are 13 residues in the CDR3. Variable domain in full (rest from reference TRBV30 and TRBJ1-1): SQTIHQWPATLVQPVGSPLSLECTVEGTSNPNLYWYRQAAGRGLQLLFYSVGIGQISSEVPQNLSASRPQDRQFILSSKKLLLSDSGFYLCAWSRLRDTEAFFGQGTRLTVV.

This chain links TRBV30 with TRBJ2-1; no clear D gene. From germline, CDR1 is GTSNPN and CDR2 SVGIG (reference sequence). The CDR3 is 14 amino acids. V lost 3 bases and J 0 bases, leaving 9 bases between the germline ends. CDR3 region: CAWRVDHSYNEQFF. Here the CDR3 DNA reads TGTGCCTGGAGGGTAGATCACTCCTACAATGAGCAGTTCTTC.

The chain combines TRBV10-3 with TRBJ1-6, with D possibly being TRBD1 (5 bases). This CDR3 comprises 12 residues. Per germline, CDR1 ENHRY and CDR2 SYGVKD. The V end lost 4 bases, the J end lost 10 bases, and 8 bases lay between the germline ends. CDR3 loop: CAISAGHSPLHF. CDR3 nucleotide sequence: TGTGCCATCAGTGCAGGGCACTCACCCCTCCACTTT.

CDR3 DNA sequence: TGTGCCAGCAGTTATACCCTCTGGCGGGGTGATGAGACCCAGTACTTC. Its protein is CASSYTLWRGDETQYF. The chain uses TRBV6-5 and TRBJ2-5; a weak D match, TRBD2 (6 bases). Per germline, CDR1 MNHEY and CDR2 SVGAGI. The ends were cut back, 3 bases at V and 5 bases at J, with 19 bases in the middle. The CDR3 spans 16 residues.

The count of this clone is one. The J gene is TRBJ2-3, the V gene TRBV27, with unresolved D. The germline gives CDR1 MNHEY, CDR2 SMNVEV (reference sequence). The CDR3 runs to 13 residues. V was clipped by 1 base and J by 4 bases, with 6 bases between them. The CDR3 region is CASSLYRADTQYF. The CDR3 nucleotides read TGTGCCAGCAGTTTATACCGCGCAGATACGCAGTATTTT.